The sequence of this T cell receptor beta chain was determined in a study of T cell repertoires in cytomegalovirus infection. Overall study context: Epitope selection comprised recently identified HLA-C-restricted CMV epitopes and well-studied HLA-B-restricted CMV epitopes.

This CDR3 has 15 amino acids. V shed 5 bases and J shed 5 bases, with 17 bases lying between them. Germline-derived CDR1 and CDR2 are SGHTA and FQGNSA. Study outcomes and limitations: Clonotypes of TCR beta that were HLA-C-restricted and CMV-specific dominated the ex vivo response.

This clonotype showed up just a few times. Its antigen is as yet unknown. Each CDR3 protein gets one entry after TCRdb re-called the reads with MiXCR. Of 100,000 to 150,000 distinct CDR3 sequences listed, approximately 30% are singletons. This clonotype was sampled from a human donor in good health (CMV status not recorded). Some clones in this sample may be carry-over from other donors' samples. The sample was CD8+ T cells from cultured PBMCs, taken from culture after CMV antigen stimulation. V gene TRBV7-2 combines with J gene TRBJ2-3; a weak D match, TRBD2 (7 bases). The CDR3 spells CASSPWGGPGDTQYF. The CDR3 DNA reads as TGTGCCAGCAGCCCTTGGGGGGGGCCGGGAGATACGCAGTATTTT.